These 7 T cell receptor beta chains came from one sample sequenced in a study of T cell repertoires in cytomegalovirus infection. In TCRdb, the reads were re-called with MiXCR into one record per CDR3 protein. The sample consists of around 140,000 distinct CDR3 sequences, 5.5% to 8% of them appearing once. Specimen: PBMCs. The receptors were gathered from a human donor in good health (CMV status not recorded). Some clones in this sample may be carry-over from other donors' samples.

There are many counts of this clonotype. This sequence joins TRBV20-1 and TRBJ2-7; 9 bases agree with TRBD2. CDR1 is DFQATT, CDR2 SNEGSKA, per germline (reference sequence). Trimming took 3 bases from V and 6 from J; bases not matched to a gene: 15. The CDR3 totals 16 residues. DNA of the CDR3: TGCAGTGCTAGCCCCCCCTCTAGCGGGGTCTGGGCCGAGCAGTACTTC. Translation: CSASPPSSGVWAEQYF.

Remarks on this clonotype: This may arise from a read error, as a much more abundant clone is one base away. The CDR3 ends on some other residue instead of the conserved phenylalanine or tryptophan, so this is likely a read error. The chain recombines TRBV19 with TRBJ1-5; tentative D call: TRBD1 (5 bases). The CDR3 is made up of 13 amino acids. The V gene lost 11 bases and the J gene lost 0 bases, with 11 bases spanning the gap. CDR1 is LNHDA and CDR2 is SQIVND in the germline V gene (reference sequence). The CDR3 DNA is TGTGCCTCCAGGGAATATAGCAATCAGCCCCAGCATTCT. Amino acid sequence: CASREYSNQPQHS.

The chain employs TRBV20-1 and TRBJ2-1; D gene unclear. V dropped 3 bases and J dropped 1 base, with 13 bases sitting between them. The CDR3 totals 15 residues. CDR1 and CDR2 from the germline V gene are DFQATT and SNEGSKA (reference sequence). The CDR3 here is CSASGPIGSYNEQFF. DNA for the CDR3: TGCAGTGCTAGTGGTCCTATAGGATCCTACAATGAGCAGTTCTTC.

This clonotype was observed a handful of times. This chain uses TRBV28 with TRBJ1-2; 8 bases match TRBD1. Germline V CDR1 and CDR2: MDHEN, SYDVKM. The CDR3 has 13 amino acids. V was clipped by 7 bases and J by 4 bases; unmatched bases: 5. CDR3 residues: CASKTGGFYGYTF. The DNA of the CDR3 is TGTGCCAGCAAAACAGGGGGTTTCTATGGCTACACCTTC.

Worth noting for this clonotype: It may be a read error: a sequence one base away is much more abundant. The gene calls are TRBV5-1 and TRBJ1-2; unclear D gene. The germline V gene has CDR1 SGHRS and CDR2 YFSETQ. The length of the CDR3 is 13 residues. In DNA, the CDR3 is TGCGCCAGCAGCTTGGGGTTCATCTACGGCTACATCTTC. Protein product: CASSLGFIYGYIF.

This clonotype came up many times. The chain combines TRBV5-4 with TRBJ1-1, with D possibly being TRBD1 (6 bases). This CDR3 has 14 amino acids. Germline V gene lookup returns CDR1 SGHNT and CDR2 YYREEE (reference sequence). With 4 bases removed from V and 6 bases from J, the gap between germline ends came to 16 bases. Here the CDR3 reads CASSRGTGGPEAFF. The CDR3 nucleotides are TGTGCCAGCAGCCGGGGGACCGGGGGGCCTGAAGCTTTCTTT.

This clonotype was counted many times. The genes are TRBV10-3 and TRBJ1-2, with 9 bases aligning to TRBD1. The CDR3 runs 14 residues. With 3 bases clipped from V and 3 bases from J, the junction kept 2 bases outside the gene matches. The V gene's germline CDR1 is ENHRY and CDR2 SYGVKD. The CDR3 here is CAISDWTGDYGYTF. The CDR3, as DNA: TGTGCCATCAGTGATTGGACAGGGGACTATGGCTACACCTTC.